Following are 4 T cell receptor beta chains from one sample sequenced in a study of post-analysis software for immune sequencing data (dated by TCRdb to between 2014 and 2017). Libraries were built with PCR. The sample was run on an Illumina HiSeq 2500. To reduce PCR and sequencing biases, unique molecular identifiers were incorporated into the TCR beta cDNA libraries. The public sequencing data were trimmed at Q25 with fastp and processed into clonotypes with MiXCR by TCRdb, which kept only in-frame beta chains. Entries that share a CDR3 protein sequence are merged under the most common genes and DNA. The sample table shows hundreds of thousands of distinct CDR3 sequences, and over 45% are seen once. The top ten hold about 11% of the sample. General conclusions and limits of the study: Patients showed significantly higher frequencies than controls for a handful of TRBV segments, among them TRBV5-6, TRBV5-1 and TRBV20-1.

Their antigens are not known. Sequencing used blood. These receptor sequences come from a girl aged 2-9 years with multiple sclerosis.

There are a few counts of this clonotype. The DNA of the CDR3 is TGTGCCAGCAGTTACTCGAGGGCGGGCGGCTCCTACGAGCAGTACTTC. It codes for CASSYSRAGGSYEQYF. The V call is TRBV6-5, the J call TRBJ2-7; weak D call: TRBD2 (5 bases). The CDR3 runs to 16 residues. Trimming took off 0 bases at V and 0 bases at J, with 12 bases between the two ends. Per germline, CDR1 MNHEY and CDR2 SVGAGI.

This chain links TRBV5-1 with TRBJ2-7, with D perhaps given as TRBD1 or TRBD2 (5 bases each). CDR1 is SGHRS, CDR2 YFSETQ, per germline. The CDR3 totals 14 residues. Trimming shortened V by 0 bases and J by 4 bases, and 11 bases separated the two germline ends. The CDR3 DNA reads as TGCGCCAGCAGCTTGGATACGGGGCAATACGAGCAGTACTTC. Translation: CASSLDTGQYEQYF.

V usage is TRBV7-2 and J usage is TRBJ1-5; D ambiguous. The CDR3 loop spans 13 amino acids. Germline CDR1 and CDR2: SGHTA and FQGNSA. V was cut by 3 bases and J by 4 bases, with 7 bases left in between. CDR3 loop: CASSFGLNQPQHF. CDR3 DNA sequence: TGTGCCAGCAGCTTCGGGCTGAATCAGCCCCAGCATTTT.

The CDR3 spells CAISEIEGTAEAFF. In nucleotides, the CDR3 is TGTGCCATCAGTGAGATTGAGGGGACGGCTGAAGCTTTCTTT. The V gene is TRBV10-3, the J gene TRBJ1-1; D is perhaps TRBD1 (5 bases). Between the trimmed V and J ends, which lost 2 bases and 6 bases, there was a span of 13 bases. CDR1 is ENHRY and CDR2 is SYGVKD in the germline V gene. The CDR3 contains 14 residues.